The rows below give T cell receptor beta chains drawn from one sample of a study of siplizumab effects on memory and regulatory T cells. The method was immunoSEQ multiplex PCR; TCRdb's version includes in-frame clones alone and lacks a portion of them. Here the sample spans 100,000 or so clones, roughly 94% being singletons. Sequenced material: Tregs sorted from blood. The receptors originated from a human donor in good health. Both conserved end residues are trimmed from each CDR3. The order of the fields is V gene, clone size, J gene, CDR3 protein. Part of the rows lack a size; the others show once, few, many or a class for expanded clones.

v_gene: TRBV5-1
abundance: once
j_gene: TRBJ2-1
CDR3aa: ASSLVVLGDNEQF

v_gene: TRBV9
abundance: -
j_gene: TRBJ2-1
CDR3aa: ASSGHRGPYNEQF

v_gene: TRBV20-1
abundance: once
j_gene: TRBJ2-3
CDR3aa: SLLTGTSSH

v_gene: TRBV10-1
abundance: -
j_gene: TRBJ2-5
CDR3aa: ASSALAGQETQY

v_gene: TRBV19
abundance: -
j_gene: TRBJ2-1
CDR3aa: ASTGFNEQF

v_gene: TRBV6-5
abundance: -
j_gene: TRBJ1-1
CDR3aa: ATRYVSLGTEAF

v_gene: TRBV4-1
abundance: few
j_gene: TRBJ2-3
CDR3aa: ASSQDQDTQY

v_gene: TRBV7-2
abundance: -
j_gene: TRBJ1-5
CDR3aa: ASSQMSSSNQPQH

v_gene: TRBV13
abundance: -
j_gene: TRBJ2-1
CDR3aa: ASSLLPSGVAPGDNEQF

v_gene: TRBV19
abundance: -
j_gene: TRBJ2-7
CDR3aa: ASSGETSGRYEQY

v_gene: TRBV29-1
abundance: -
j_gene: TRBJ2-1
CDR3aa: SVESLRYNEQF

v_gene: TRBV7-9
abundance: -
j_gene: TRBJ1-1
CDR3aa: ASSPQLLPNTEAF

v_gene: TRBV5-1
abundance: -
j_gene: TRBJ2-1
CDR3aa: ASSLGLTNEQF

v_gene: TRBV20-1
abundance: -
j_gene: TRBJ2-1
CDR3aa: SAYRRREQF

v_gene: TRBV27
abundance: -
j_gene: TRBJ2-7
CDR3aa: ASSRDRGASYEQY

v_gene: TRBV28
abundance: -
j_gene: TRBJ1-3
CDR3aa: ASSFIRQEGGNTIY

v_gene: TRBV7-9
abundance: -
j_gene: TRBJ2-7
CDR3aa: ASSLAPSGTYEQY

v_gene: TRBV6-5
abundance: -
j_gene: TRBJ2-1
CDR3aa: ASSLGLAGNNEQF

v_gene: TRBV19
abundance: -
j_gene: TRBJ2-3
CDR3aa: ASTLGPGQVLTDTQY

v_gene: TRBV29-1
abundance: -
j_gene: TRBJ1-3
CDR3aa: SVRQISSGNTIY

v_gene: TRBV7-9
abundance: -
j_gene: TRBJ1-2
CDR3aa: ASSFGTASSGYGYT

v_gene: TRBV15
abundance: -
j_gene: TRBJ2-4
CDR3aa: ATSRVGQNIQY

v_gene: TRBV19
abundance: -
j_gene: TRBJ1-3
CDR3aa: ATMGAREKVLY

v_gene: TRBV5-1
abundance: -
j_gene: TRBJ2-5
CDR3aa: ASWAGGGETQY

v_gene: TRBV13
abundance: -
j_gene: TRBJ2-1
CDR3aa: ASSLWDTGFYNEQF

v_gene: TRBV18
abundance: -
j_gene: TRBJ1-1
CDR3aa: ASSPQGREAF

v_gene: TRBV10-3
abundance: -
j_gene: TRBJ2-3
CDR3aa: AISETGSQY

v_gene: TRBV2
abundance: once
j_gene: TRBJ2-1
CDR3aa: ASSEESQF

v_gene: TRBV28
abundance: once
j_gene: TRBJ2-1
CDR3aa: ASSYLRSYNEQF

v_gene: TRBV7-9
abundance: -
j_gene: TRBJ1-1
CDR3aa: ASSFVFLQGGGEAF

v_gene: TRBV5-6
abundance: -
j_gene: TRBJ2-5
CDR3aa: ASSAVGTEETQY

v_gene: TRBV5-1
abundance: once
j_gene: TRBJ2-3
CDR3aa: ASSYHTDTQY

v_gene: TRBV6-4
abundance: once
j_gene: TRBJ2-3
CDR3aa: ASREGVATDTQY

v_gene: TRBV11-3
abundance: -
j_gene: TRBJ2-1
CDR3aa: ASSGDRGRNEQF

v_gene: TRBV5-4
abundance: -
j_gene: TRBJ1-6
CDR3aa: ASSLGIDPYNSPLH

v_gene: TRBV10-1
abundance: -
j_gene: TRBJ2-4
CDR3aa: ASSESGFQNIQY

v_gene: TRBV25-1
abundance: -
j_gene: TRBJ2-2
CDR3aa: ASSVSGDSRTGELF

v_gene: TRBV19
abundance: -
j_gene: TRBJ2-1
CDR3aa: ASNKDYSYNEQF

v_gene: TRBV10-3
abundance: -
j_gene: TRBJ2-3
CDR3aa: AIRDSPIVDTQY

v_gene: TRBV7-9
abundance: -
j_gene: TRBJ2-3
CDR3aa: ASKLTSGQVGDTQY

v_gene: TRBV30
abundance: -
j_gene: TRBJ1-1
CDR3aa: AWSVFRGTEAF

v_gene: TRBV7-8
abundance: -
j_gene: TRBJ2-3
CDR3aa: ASSLRGGVVSTDTQY

v_gene: TRBV19
abundance: -
j_gene: TRBJ2-7
CDR3aa: ASSFKPGQEYEQY